The entry below describes one T cell receptor beta chain. The length of the CDR3 is 14 residues. Germline values: CDR1 MGHDK, CDR2 SYGVNS. V was pared by 7 bases and J by 2 bases, with 6 bases of the junction left unmatched. The data were taken from a study of T cell changes during pregnancy in multiple sclerosis. Sequencing was performed with immunoSEQ multiplex PCR; in TCRdb, only in-frame clones are kept and a portion is missing. The table records some 97,000 clones, about nine tenths of them present only once. V and J are TRBV25-1 and TRBJ1-1, with 8 bases aligning to TRBD1. This TCR was recovered from a female donor with multiple sclerosis, enrolled in a pregnancy study. The material sequenced was peripheral blood, taken after pregnancy. The CDR3 region has the DNA TGTGCCAGCAAGATAACAGGGGGAAACACTGAAGCTTTCTTT. This gives the protein CASKITGGNTEAFF. Full variable domain (remainder filled in from reference TRBV25-1 and TRBJ1-1): EADIYQTPRYLVIGTGKKITLECSQTMGHDKMYWYQQDPGMELHLIHYSYGVNSTEKGDLSSESTVSRIRTEHFPLTLESARPSHTSQYLCASKITGGNTEAFFGQGTRLTVV.